This T cell receptor (beta chain) was retrieved from a study of CD8+CD57+ T cells in acquired aplastic anemia. Study-wide background: Sorted CD4+ plus CD8+ cells gave DNA averaging roughly 3.5 ug. Sequencing produced an average of roughly 10 million reads per healthy donor for CD4+ cells.

This CDR3 spans 15 amino acids. In germline, CDR1 is LNHDA, CDR2 SQIVND (reference sequence). Trimming stripped 5 bases from V and 0 bases from J, with 13 bases between. The template for TCR beta VDJ and CDR3 sequence profiling was genomic DNA. Each CDR3 protein gets one entry after TCRdb re-called the reads with MiXCR. This table holds 150,000 to 200,000 distinct CDR3 sequences, 35% to 55% found once. Sequencing was done on a sample of sorted CD4+, CD8+, or CD8+CD57+ T cells (not recorded which) from PBMCs. The chain couples TRBV19 to TRBJ1-1; possible D gene TRBD1, 6 bases. The receptor was isolated from a human donor in good health. CDR3 protein: CASSPSGQLNTEAFF. The CDR3, as DNA: TGTGCCAGTAGTCCTAGCGGACAGCTGAACACTGAAGCTTTCTTT.